The clone carrying this T cell receptor beta chain has just a few counts. Its antigen is still unknown. The data were obtained in a study of T-cell memory formation after mild COVID-19. Study conclusions and caveats: CD4+ clones that contracted lay mainly in CM and EM; CD8+ ones lay in EMRA. Day 15 to 85 contracting clones showed balanced CD4/CD8; day 15 to 37 expanders favored CD4+.

The 5'RACE method, run with constant-segment primers, produced TCR alpha and TCR beta cDNA libraries (carrying sample barcodes and UMIs). TCRdb analysed the 5' RACE reads with MiXCR anew, one entry per CDR3 protein. The table has more than 250,000 distinct CDR3 sequences, over 15% seen once. Trimming at V came to 4 bases and at J to 0 bases, leaving 6 bases not matched to a gene. Germline V lookup: CDR1 DFQATT, CDR2 SNEGSKA (reference sequence). The length of the CDR3 is 14 residues. The sequence was collected from a man aged 18 to 30 who had mild COVID-19 (a few samples of this study predate the infection). Cell type and time point are not known. The J gene is TRBJ2-7, the V gene TRBV20-1; 7 bases match TRBD1. Sequencing used PBMCs or a T cell subset sorted from them (not recorded which). The CDR3 coding sequence is TGCAGTGCTAATCCAGGGGGAAACTCCTACGAGCAGTACTTC. Protein product: CSANPGGNSYEQYF.